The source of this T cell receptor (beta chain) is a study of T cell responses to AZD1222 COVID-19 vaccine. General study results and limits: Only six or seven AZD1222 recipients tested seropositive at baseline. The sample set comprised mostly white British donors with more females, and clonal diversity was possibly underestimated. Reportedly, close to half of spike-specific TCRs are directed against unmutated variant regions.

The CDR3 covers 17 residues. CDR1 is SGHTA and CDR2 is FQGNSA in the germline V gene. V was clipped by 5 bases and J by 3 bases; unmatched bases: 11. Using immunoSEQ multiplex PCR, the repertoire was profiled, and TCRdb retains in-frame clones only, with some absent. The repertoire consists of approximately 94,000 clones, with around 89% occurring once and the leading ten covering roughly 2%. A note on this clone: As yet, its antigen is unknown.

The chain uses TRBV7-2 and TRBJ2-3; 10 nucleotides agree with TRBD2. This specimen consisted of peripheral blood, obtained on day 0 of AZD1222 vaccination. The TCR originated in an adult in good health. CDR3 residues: CASSRSSGSLGTDTQYF. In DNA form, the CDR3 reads TGTGCCAGCAGCCGCTCTAGCGGGAGTCTCGGAACAGATACGCAGTATTTT.